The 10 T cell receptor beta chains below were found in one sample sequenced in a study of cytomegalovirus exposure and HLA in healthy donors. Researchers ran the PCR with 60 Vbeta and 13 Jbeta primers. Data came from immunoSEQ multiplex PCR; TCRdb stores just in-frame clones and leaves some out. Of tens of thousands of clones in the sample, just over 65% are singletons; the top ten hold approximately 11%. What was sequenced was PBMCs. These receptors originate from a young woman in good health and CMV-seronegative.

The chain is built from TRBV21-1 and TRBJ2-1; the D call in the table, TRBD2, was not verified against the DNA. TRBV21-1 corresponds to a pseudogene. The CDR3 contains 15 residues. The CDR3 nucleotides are TGTGCCAGCAGCAAAGGGGGACTAGCGTACAATGAGCAGTTCTTC. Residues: CASSKGGLAYNEQFF.

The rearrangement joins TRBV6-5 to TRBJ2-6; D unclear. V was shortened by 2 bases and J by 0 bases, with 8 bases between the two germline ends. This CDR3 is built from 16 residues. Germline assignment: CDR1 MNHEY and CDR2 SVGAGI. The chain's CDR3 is CASSYATGSGANVLTF. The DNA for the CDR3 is TGTGCCAGCAGTTACGCTACCGGCTCTGGGGCCAACGTCCTGACTTTC.

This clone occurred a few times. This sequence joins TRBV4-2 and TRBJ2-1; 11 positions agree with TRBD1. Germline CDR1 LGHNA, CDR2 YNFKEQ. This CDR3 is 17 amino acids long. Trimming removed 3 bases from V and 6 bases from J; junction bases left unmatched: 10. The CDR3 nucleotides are TGTGCCAGCAGCCAGGGCTTTGGGACAGGGGGGGCCAATGAGCAGTTCTTC. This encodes CASSQGFGTGGANEQFF.

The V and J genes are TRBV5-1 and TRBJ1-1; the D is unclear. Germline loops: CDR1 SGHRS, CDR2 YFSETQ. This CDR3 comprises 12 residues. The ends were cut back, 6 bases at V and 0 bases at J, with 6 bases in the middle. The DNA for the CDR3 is TGCGCCAGCATTAGAATGAACACTGAAGCTTTCTTT. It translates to CASIRMNTEAFF.

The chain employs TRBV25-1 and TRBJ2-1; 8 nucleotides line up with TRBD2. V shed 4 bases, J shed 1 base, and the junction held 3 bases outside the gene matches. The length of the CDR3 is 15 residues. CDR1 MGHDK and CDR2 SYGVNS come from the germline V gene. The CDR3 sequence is CASSGASGSYNEQFF. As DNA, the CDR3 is TGTGCCAGCAGTGGGGCTAGCGGGTCCTACAATGAGCAGTTCTTC.

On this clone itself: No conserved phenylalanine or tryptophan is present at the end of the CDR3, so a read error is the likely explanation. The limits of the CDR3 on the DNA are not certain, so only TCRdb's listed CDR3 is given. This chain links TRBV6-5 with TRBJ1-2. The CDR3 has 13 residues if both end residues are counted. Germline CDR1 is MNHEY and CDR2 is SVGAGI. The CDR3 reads CASSYNHREGYTV.

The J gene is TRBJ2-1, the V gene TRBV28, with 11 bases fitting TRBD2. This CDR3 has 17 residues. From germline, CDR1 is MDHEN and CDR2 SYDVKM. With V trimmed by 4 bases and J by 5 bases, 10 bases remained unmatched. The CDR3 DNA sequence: TGTGCCAGCAGTTCCAATCCCGGGACTAGCGGCCACAATGAGCAGTTCTTC. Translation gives CASSSNPGTSGHNEQFF.

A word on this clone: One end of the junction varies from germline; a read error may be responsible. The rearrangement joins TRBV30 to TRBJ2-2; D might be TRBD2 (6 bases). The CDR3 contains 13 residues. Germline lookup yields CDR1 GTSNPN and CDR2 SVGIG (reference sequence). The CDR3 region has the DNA TGTGCCTGGCGTGTTTCGGGTAGCGGCGAGCTGTTTTTT. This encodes CAWRVSGSGELFF.

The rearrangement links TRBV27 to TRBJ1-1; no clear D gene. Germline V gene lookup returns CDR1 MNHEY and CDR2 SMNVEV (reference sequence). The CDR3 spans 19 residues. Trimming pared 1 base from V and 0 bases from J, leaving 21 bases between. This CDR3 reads CASSLLSGTYLSVNTEAFF. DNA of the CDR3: TGTGCCAGCAGTTTATTGTCAGGAACTTATCTATCGGTGAACACTGAAGCTTTCTTT.

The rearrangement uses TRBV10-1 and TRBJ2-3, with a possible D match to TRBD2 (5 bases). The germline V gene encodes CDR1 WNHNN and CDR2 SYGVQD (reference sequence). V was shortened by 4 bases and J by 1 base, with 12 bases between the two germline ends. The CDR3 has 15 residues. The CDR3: CASSGAYGGTDTQYF. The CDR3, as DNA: TGCGCCAGCAGTGGGGCCTACGGGGGCACAGATACGCAGTATTTT.